What follows are 26 T cell receptor beta chains derived from one specimen sequenced in a study of tumor-infiltrating lymphocytes in primary liver carcinoma. Investigators took RNA and DNA out together from roughly 20-30 mg of unsorted bulk tissue. A primer in the constant region served to generate TCR beta cDNA from approximately 500 ng of total RNA. Libraries for TCR beta were built through three nested multiplex PCR rounds, which together made up a slightly modified ARM-PCR procedure. Running approximately 10 cycles apiece, the first two PCR rounds relied on TRBV1-TRBV30 forward primers together with a C-beta reverse primer. TCRdb re-called the multiplex PCR reads through MiXCR, storing one row per CDR3 protein. The repertoire holds roughly 100,000 distinct CDR3 sequences, roughly 80% seen once, with approximately 20% in the top ten. Sequencing used liver tumor tissue from sampling region 3. The subset: tumor region T3, left-lateral pole. These receptor sequences come from a man aged 40-49 years with primary liver carcinoma and hepatitis B virus infection.

Concerning this clonotype: A junction end diverges from the germline sequence, so it may reflect a read error. The chain links TRBV4-3 to TRBJ1-4, with D perhaps TRBD1 (6 bases). The CDR3 runs to 17 residues. Per the germline V gene, CDR1 is LGHNA and CDR2 is YSLEER. CDR3 bases: TGCGCCAGCAGTCAAGACCTCGCGGGGGGCGGGTTCGAAAAACCGTTTTTT. Encoded protein: CASSQDLAGGGFEKPFF.

Concerning this clonotype: Sequence at one end of the junction differs from germline and may be a read error. This sequence joins TRBV29-1 and TRBJ1-1; 9 bases align to TRBD1. Germline loops: CDR1 SQVTM, CDR2 ANQGSEA. The CDR3 loop spans 14 amino acids. CDR3 loop: CRIGQGLGNTETFF. The CDR3 DNA reads as TGCAGGATAGGACAGGGGTTGGGGAACACTGAAACTTTCTTT.

Concerning this clonotype: At one of its ends the junction is not consistent with the germline gene, which may arise from a read error. The CDR3 sequence: CVSRAELGETQYF. The CDR3 DNA reads TGTGTCAGCAGAGCAGAGTTGGGGGAGACCCAGTACTTC. The chain has TRBV11-2 and TRBJ2-5; D unclear. Germline V gene sequence: CDR1 SGHAT, CDR2 FQNNGV. The CDR3 covers 13 residues.

This clonotype appeared once. A read error may explain this, as a much larger clone is one base away. The rearrangement uses TRBV25-1 and TRBJ2-2; D is unclear. The CDR3 contains 17 residues. Looked up from germline, CDR1 is MGHDK and CDR2 is SYGVNS. Trimming shortened V by 6 bases and J by 0 bases, and 17 bases separated the two germline ends. CDR3 DNA sequence: TGTGCCAGCAGGAAAGTAGACATTCTCGCGAACACCGGGGAGCTGTTTTTT. This sequence encodes CASRKVDILANTGELFF.

This chain joins TRBV11-3 and TRBJ2-1; D remains unclear. V was cut by 0 bases and J by 16 bases, with 19 bases left in between. This CDR3 region has 14 residues. In germline, CDR1 is SGHNT, CDR2 YENEEA. The CDR3 sequence: CASSLEVSNNERFF. Written as DNA, the CDR3 is TGTGCCAGCAGCTTAGAGGTCAGCAACAATGAGCGATTCTTC.

The chain joins TRBV6-2 or TRBV6-3 to TRBJ2-7; D might be TRBD1 or TRBD2, each matching 7 bases. Per the germline V gene, CDR1 is MNHEY and CDR2 is SVGEGT. The CDR3 is 14 residues long. DNA of the CDR3: TGTGTTAGCAGTACAGGGGACTACTCCTACGAGCAGTACTTC. This codes for CVSSTGDYSYEQYF.

In regard to this clonotype: Its ends do not fully match the called genes, so a read error is possible. The CDR3 loop is CASRYGRGDRAPFYEQYF. CDR3 sequence (DNA): TGTGCCAGCAGGTATGGTAGGGGGGACAGGGCCCCCTTCTACGAGCAGTATTTC. The chain employs TRBV12-3 or TRBV12-4 and TRBJ2-7; 9 bases match TRBD1. The CDR3 consists of 18 residues.

Regarding this clonotype: The junction departs from germline at one end; a sequencing error may be responsible. V usage is TRBV5-8 and J usage is TRBJ2-1, with 8 nucleotides matching TRBD2. The CDR3 runs 16 residues. The germline gives CDR1 SGHTS, CDR2 YDEGEE. CDR3 bases: TGTGCCAGCAGCTCGGGATTAGCGGGACTATACAATGAGCTGTTCTTC. Translated, it gives CASSSGLAGLYNELFF.

This clonotype was recorded only once. A junction boundary mismatches the germline segment, possibly from a read error. V gene TRBV29-1 combines with J gene TRBJ1-1; D may be TRBD1 (5 bases). The CDR3 sequence is 15 residues long. Looked up from germline, CDR1 is SQVTM and CDR2 is ANQGSEA. CDR3 sequence (DNA): TGCAGCGTTCTTCCGGGCTGGGGGATGAACAGTGAAGCTTTCTTT. Translating gives CSVLPGWGMNSEAFF.

A word on this clonotype: A read error may account for a junction end that differs from germline. The CDR3 is CASSPGDRGAGGLFF. DNA for the CDR3: TGTGCCAGCAGTCCGGGGGACAGGGGTGCCGGGGGGCTGTTTTTT. The chain is built from TRBV6-2 or TRBV6-3 and TRBJ2-2; 10 nucleotides match TRBD1. The CDR3 spans 15 residues. Germline CDR1 reads MNHEY; CDR2 reads SVGEGT.

Comment on this clonotype: One junction end disagrees with the germline gene, perhaps due to a read error. The chain recombines TRBV28 with TRBJ2-1; 7 bases align to TRBD2. This CDR3 has 13 amino acids. Per the germline V gene, CDR1 is MDHEN and CDR2 is SYDVKM. CDR3 DNA sequence: TGTGCCGGCAGCCTCGGGACTAACGGTAAGCAGTTCTTC. It specifies CAGSLGTNGKQFF.

The V gene is TRBV5-4, the J gene TRBJ2-3; 8 bases fit TRBD2. Germline-derived CDR1 and CDR2 are SGHNT and YYREEE (reference sequence). The CDR3 totals 16 residues. The V segment lost 0 bases and the J segment 6 bases; nucleotides outside the gene matches: 9. The CDR3 bases are TGTGCCAGCAGCTTGGGACTAGCGAGAGTATCGGATACGCAGTATTTT. Translated: CASSLGLARVSDTQYF.

The rearrangement joins TRBV4-1 to TRBJ2-3; tentatively, D is TRBD2 (6 bases). Trimming cost V 8 bases and J 4 bases, with 19 bases left between them. Germline-derived CDR1 and CDR2 are MGHRA and YSYEKL. The CDR3 is made up of 15 amino acids. The CDR3 DNA sequence: TGCGCCAGCGGCGAGACTAGTGGTACGCCAGATACGCAGTATTTT. Translating it yields CASGETSGTPDTQYF.

About this clonotype itself: The germline gene is not matched at one end of the junction; a read error may be the cause. The chain links TRBV11-3 to TRBJ1-1; D gene ambiguous. Germline values: CDR1 SGHNT, CDR2 YENEEA. CDR3 length: 14 residues. This chain's CDR3 is CASSLAGGKTEAFF. In DNA form, the CDR3 reads TGTGCCAGTAGCTTAGCGGGAGGGAAGACAGAAGCTTTCTTT.

Concerning this clonotype itself: Likely a read error: the CDR3 ends without its conserved phenylalanine or tryptophan. The rearrangement joins TRBV11-3 to TRBJ2-7; weak D call: TRBD1 (5 bases). The germline CDR1 and CDR2 sequences are SGHNT and YENEEA. The CDR3 has 15 amino acids. CDR3 sequence (DNA): TGTGCCAGCAGCTTAGATCCCCGGACACCCTACAAGCAGTACTTA. Encoded protein: CASSLDPRTPYKQYL.

Points on this clonotype: The junction and the germline gene differ at one end; a read error may be behind it. The chain combines TRBV28 with TRBJ1-2; 12 bases line up with TRBD1. There are 14 residues in the CDR3. Germline lookup yields CDR1 MDHEN and CDR2 SYDVKM. The CDR3, as DNA: TGTGCCGGCAGTGGGACAGGGGGCCTAATTGGCTACACCTTC. Translation gives CAGSGTGGLIGYTF.

As to this clonotype: One end of the junction varies from germline; a read error may be responsible. The chain uses TRBV11-3 and TRBJ2-1; D is unclear. Germline CDR1 reads SGHNT; CDR2 reads YENEEA. The CDR3 has 14 residues. In DNA form, the CDR3 reads TGTGCCAGTAGCTTAGGCGTCCCGAACAATGAGCAGTCCTTC. The encoded protein is CASSLGVPNNEQSF.

As regards this clonotype: A single base separates this from a much larger clone, so it may be a read error. The chain has TRBV5-1 and TRBJ1-6; D remains unclear. V shed 2 bases and J shed 3 bases, with 9 bases lying between them. This CDR3 region has 15 residues. Per the germline V gene, CDR1 is SGHRS and CDR2 is YFSETQ. The CDR3 nucleotides read TGCGCCAGCAGCTTCACATCCATCTATAATTCACCCCTCCACTTT. Its protein product is CASSFTSIYNSPLHF.

A word on this clonotype: A read error may produce the germline difference seen at one junction end. This chain joins TRBV11-1 and TRBJ1-6, with D hard to call. Germline V CDR1 and CDR2: SGHAT, FQDESV (reference sequence). This CDR3 spans 13 amino acids. The CDR3 nucleotides are TGTGCCATCAGCCGGATACTGGTTTCACCTCTCCACTTT. The encoded protein is CAISRILVSPLHF.

Notes on this clonotype: Germline and junction disagree at one end, which may indicate a read error. The V call is TRBV12-3 or TRBV12-4, the J call TRBJ1-5, with D possibly being TRBD1 (5 bases). The CDR3 totals 18 residues. The CDR3 sequence is CVSSPALWGGNSNRPQHF. As DNA, the CDR3 is TGTGTCAGCAGCCCCGCCCTTTGGGGCGGCAATAGCAATCGGCCCCAGCATTTT.

Notes on this clonotype: Mismatch with germline at one junction end may stem from a read error. V gene TRBV6-2 or TRBV6-3 combines with J gene TRBJ1-5, with TRBD1 matching 7 bases. The V gene's germline CDR1 is MNHEY and CDR2 SVGEGT. The CDR3 contains 15 residues. CDR3 sequence: CASILTGASNQPQHF. CDR3 DNA sequence: TGTGCCAGCATCCTAACAGGGGCCAGCAATCAGCCCCAACATTTT.

The chain links TRBV11-3 to TRBJ1-1; D is uncertain. Germline-derived CDR1 and CDR2 are SGHNT and YENEEA. The length of the CDR3 is 13 residues. With 7 bases removed from V and 3 bases from J, the gap between germline ends came to 12 bases. The CDR3 region is CASIIGVDTEAFF. The CDR3 nucleotides read TGTGCCAGCATCATAGGAGTGGACACTGAAGCTTTCTTT.

On this clonotype: The CDR3 carries no conserved terminal phenylalanine or tryptophan, so it likely arises from a read error. The gene calls are TRBV4-3 and TRBJ2-7; D possibly corresponds to TRBD2 (5 bases). CDR3 size: 13 residues. Germline V gene sequence: CDR1 LGHNA, CDR2 YSLEER. The DNA for the CDR3 is TGCGCCGGCAGCCAAGTTGGGGAGTCCGAGCAGTACCTC. It translates to CAGSQVGESEQYL.

In the case of this clonotype: At one end, the junction sequence differs from germline, possibly due to a read error. This CDR3 is CASGAQNRDYGYTF. CDR3 DNA sequence: TGTGCCAGCGGCGCACAAAACAGGGACTATGGTTACACCTTC. This chain connects TRBV12-3 or TRBV12-4 to TRBJ1-2, with D possibly being TRBD1 (6 bases). This CDR3 spans 14 amino acids.

As to this clonotype: One junction end disagrees with the germline gene, perhaps due to a read error. The V gene is TRBV11-2, the J gene TRBJ2-1, with a possible D match to TRBD2 (5 bases). Per the germline V gene, CDR1 is SGHAT and CDR2 is FQNNGV. This CDR3 is built from 14 residues. The CDR3: CDSSLSGFDNEQFF. The CDR3, as DNA: TGTGACAGCAGCTTGTCGGGATTCGACAATGAACAGTTCTTC.

The chain couples TRBV12-3 or TRBV12-4 to TRBJ1-3, with D unresolved. The CDR3 sequence is 16 residues long. The CDR3, as DNA: TGTACTAGCAGTCTTGACCAGCGCATCTCTGGAAACACCATATATTTT. This sequence encodes CTSSLDQRISGNTIYF.